The 20 T cell receptor beta chains below all came from one sample that was sequenced in a study of cytomegalovirus exposure and HLA in healthy donors. With 60 Vbeta and 13 Jbeta primers, the PCR was carried out. TCRdb's table, derived via immunoSEQ multiplex PCR, lists solely in-frame clones and lacks some. The repertoire consists of around 99,000 clones, with under 90% occurring once and the leading ten covering under 2.5%. Sequenced material: PBMCs. Receptors were obtained from a woman in her thirties in good health and CMV-seronegative.

The chain recombines TRBV29-1 with TRBJ2-7; D is possibly TRBD2 (6 bases). Germline assignment: CDR1 SQVTM and CDR2 ANQGSEA. The CDR3 has 14 amino acids. V shed 4 bases and J shed 0 bases, with 13 bases lying between them. The CDR3 loop is CSVVGGTFSYEQYF. DNA of the CDR3: TGCAGCGTTGTAGGAGGGACCTTCTCCTACGAGCAGTACTTC.

The rearrangement joins TRBV6-5 to TRBJ2-2; TRBD1 matches at 7 bases. The germline V gene has CDR1 MNHEY and CDR2 SVGAGI. Trimming took 7 bases from V and 6 from J; bases not matched to a gene: 11. The CDR3 spans 15 residues. CDR3 bases: TGTGCCAGCACGAACAGGGGTCGCTTGTCCGGGGAGCTGTTTTTT. This translates into CASTNRGRLSGELFF.

The chain links TRBV7-3 to TRBJ2-3, with 14 bases aligning to TRBD2. This CDR3 comprises 18 residues. Germline loops: CDR1 SGHTA, CDR2 FQGTGA. J lost 4 bases, V lost 3 bases, and 9 bases had no gene match. CDR3 nucleotides: TGTGCCAGCAGCTTGGCCGGGACTAGCGGGAGTATGTCAGATACGCAGTATTTT. Protein: CASSLAGTSGSMSDTQYF.

The chain carries TRBV28 and TRBJ2-5, with a weak D call TRBD1 (5 bases). CDR1 is MDHEN and CDR2 is SYDVKM in the germline V gene. CDR3 length: 14 amino acids. V was trimmed by 2 bases and J by 1 base, leaving 8 bases between them. CDR3 region: CASSLVGVQETQYF. The CDR3 DNA follows: TGTGCCAGCAGTTTAGTAGGGGTCCAAGAGACCCAGTACTTC.

The chain uses TRBV6-4 and TRBJ2-2; 8 bases align to TRBD2. This CDR3 contains 16 residues. Germline V gives CDR1 MRHNA, CDR2 SNTAGT. Losses at the gene ends were 7 bases for V and 1 base for J; bases not matched to a gene: 8. CDR3 loop: CASKRIAGQNTGELFF. CDR3 nucleotide sequence: TGTGCCAGCAAAAGAATAGCGGGACAGAACACCGGGGAGCTGTTTTTT.

The chain uses TRBV19 and TRBJ2-1; 7 bases agree with TRBD2. Germline-derived CDR1 and CDR2 are LNHDA and SQIVND (reference sequence). The CDR3 totals 11 residues. Written as DNA, the CDR3 is TGTGGGCCGGGAGCGGGAAATGAGCAGTTCTTC. It encodes CGPGAGNEQFF.

This clone has more than one count but fewer than ten. The chain links TRBV28 to TRBJ1-1; D not certain. Looked up from germline, CDR1 is MDHEN and CDR2 is SYDVKM. Trimming took off 7 bases at V and 3 bases at J, with 15 bases between the two ends. The CDR3 covers 14 residues. CDR3 sequence reads: CASTSPGRYTEAFF. For the CDR3, the DNA is TGTGCCAGCACCTCCCCGGGAAGGTACACTGAAGCTTTCTTT.

The chain combines TRBV6-6 with TRBJ1-1, with TRBD1 as a possible D gene (6 bases). The germline CDR1 and CDR2 sequences are MNHNY and SVGAGI (reference sequence). This CDR3 has 14 amino acids. V lost 0 bases and J 6 bases, leaving 11 bases between the germline ends. The CDR3 loop reads CASSYSRGKAEAFF. The CDR3 DNA reads as TGTGCCAGCAGTTACTCGAGGGGGAAGGCTGAAGCTTTCTTT.

The chain is built from TRBV4-1 and TRBJ2-7; 8 bases are a match to TRBD2. With 4 bases clipped from V and 2 bases from J, the junction kept 7 bases outside the gene matches. The CDR3 sequence is 15 residues long. Germline V gives CDR1 MGHRA, CDR2 YSYEKL. CDR3 in DNA: TGCGCCAGCAGCCGAGACCCGGGACTAGCCTACGAGCAGTACTTC. Amino acids: CASSRDPGLAYEQYF.

The V call is TRBV27, the J call TRBJ1-6, with unresolved D. The V and J ends lost 10 bases and 6 bases respectively, with 16 bases between them. This CDR3 comprises 14 residues. Germline CDR1 is MNHEY and CDR2 is SMNVEV (reference sequence). This CDR3 reads CANIRRRANSPLHF. CDR3 DNA: TGTGCCAACATTAGACGGAGGGCTAATTCACCCCTCCACTTT.

The chain recombines TRBV7-2 with TRBJ2-4; tentatively, D is TRBD2 (6 bases). This CDR3 region has 12 residues. Germline loops: CDR1 SGHTA, CDR2 FQGNSA. V lost 5 bases and J lost 14, with 16 bases in between. As DNA, the CDR3 is TGTGCCAGCAGCCAGTCCCGGGACTCTGAGTACTTC. Its translation is CASSQSRDSEYF. Full variable domain (outside the CDR3, taken from reference TRBV7-2 and TRBJ2-4): GAGVSQSPSNKVTEKGKDVELRCDPISGHTALYWYRQSLGQGLEFLIYFQGNSAPDKSGLPSDRFSAERTGGSVSTLTIQRTQQEDSAVYLCASSQSRDSEYFGAGTRLSVL.

V usage is TRBV28 and J usage is TRBJ2-1, with D possibly TRBD1 on 7 matching bases. This CDR3 region has 15 residues. CDR1 and CDR2 (germline): MDHEN, SYDVKM. CDR3 loop: CAIGGDSLGHNEQFF. In DNA form, the CDR3 reads TGTGCGATTGGCGGGGACAGCCTCGGGCACAATGAGCAGTTCTTC.

This chain connects TRBV10-3 to TRBJ1-2, with 8 bases aligning to TRBD1. V lost 0 bases to trimming and J lost 4 bases; unmatched junction nucleotides: 13. This CDR3 spans 18 amino acids. Germline CDR1 is ENHRY and CDR2 is SYGVKD. In DNA, the CDR3 is TGTGCCATCAGTGAGTCGGGGACAGGCCGGTCCAGTACCTATGGCTACACCTTC. It yields the protein CAISESGTGRSSTYGYTF.

The V call is TRBV19, the J call TRBJ2-7; 9 bases are shared with TRBD1. Unmatched junction bases numbered 10, after V lost 6 bases and J lost 4 bases. The CDR3 totals 15 residues. Germline lookup yields CDR1 LNHDA and CDR2 SQIVND (reference sequence). CDR3 nucleotides: TGTGCCAGTAGCAATGCGGGACAGGGCTGGTACGAGCAGTACTTC. It specifies CASSNAGQGWYEQYF.

In its sample, this clone was seen a few times. CDR3 sequence reads: CASSRTGTLSYEQYF. The CDR3 DNA follows: TGTGCCAGCAGCCGTACCGGGACACTTTCCTACGAGCAGTACTTC. The chain employs TRBV7-9 and TRBJ2-7; D perhaps matches TRBD1 (6 bases). Germline-derived CDR1 and CDR2 are SEHNR and FQNEAQ (reference sequence). Trimming stripped 5 bases from V and 1 base from J, with 15 bases between. This CDR3 contains 15 residues.

This clone was seen a few times. The chain has TRBV5-1 and TRBJ1-4; a possible D gene is TRBD1 (6 bases). V lost 6 bases to trimming and J lost 5 bases, with 14 bases between them. Germline assignment: CDR1 SGHRS and CDR2 YFSETQ. The CDR3 consists of 14 residues. CDR3 sequence (DNA): TGCGCCAGCACTCGGGGAACAGGGAATGAAAAACTGTTTTTT. Its translation: CASTRGTGNEKLFF.

This clone occurred a few times. The chain recombines TRBV4-3 with TRBJ1-1, with TRBD1 as a possible D gene (5 bases). Germline V gene data show CDR1 as LGHNA and CDR2 as YSLEER. V was cut by 0 bases and J by 1 base, with 6 bases left in between. The CDR3 totals 14 residues. CDR3 protein: CASSQEGPNTEAFF. DNA for the CDR3: TGCGCCAGCAGCCAAGAGGGGCCGAACACTGAAGCTTTCTTT.

This clone occurred a few times. This rearrangement joins TRBV7-3 to TRBJ2-1; the D gene is possibly TRBD1 (5 bases). V was shortened by 2 bases and J by 2 bases, with 10 bases between the two germline ends. CDR1 is SGHTA, CDR2 FQGTGA, per germline. The length of the CDR3 is 15 residues. The CDR3 DNA sequence: TGTGCCAGCAGCTTACGCAGGGCAACCTACAATGAGCAGTTCTTC. Amino acid sequence: CASSLRRATYNEQFF. Variable domain in full (rest from reference TRBV7-3 and TRBJ2-1): GAGVSQTPSNKVTEKGKYVELRCDPISGHTALYWYRQSLGQGPEFLIYFQGTGAADDSGLPNDRFFAVRPEGSVSTLKIQRTERGDSAVYLCASSLRRATYNEQFFGPGTRLTVL.

The genes are TRBV15 and TRBJ2-7; TRBD2 aligns across 9 bases. The CDR3 contains 15 residues. V shed 0 bases, J shed 0 bases, and the junction held 0 bases outside the gene matches. CDR1 is LNHNV, CDR2 YYDKDF, per germline (reference sequence). CDR3 sequence: CATSRELAGSYEQYF. The CDR3 nucleotides are TGTGCCACCAGCAGAGAACTAGCGGGCTCCTACGAGCAGTACTTC.

This rearrangement joins TRBV19 to TRBJ2-1; TRBD1 is a possible D gene (6 bases). V lost 5 bases and J 5 bases, leaving 10 bases between the germline ends. CDR3 length: 13 amino acids. Germline CDR1 and CDR2: LNHDA and SQIVND (reference sequence). CDR3 region: CASSLDRNNEQFF. As DNA, the CDR3 is TGTGCCAGTAGTCTGGACAGAAACAATGAGCAGTTCTTC.